The clone carrying this T cell receptor beta chain was counted between two and nine times. Its antigen is unknown. Each sample yielded at least 6 million isolated PBMCs. The germline CDR1 and CDR2 sequences are SGHDT and YYEEEE. With 4 bases removed from V and 4 bases from J, the gap between germline ends came to 11 bases. The CDR3 is 13 residues long. The sample comes from a study of blood T cells in healthy people across ages. Notes on the study in general: From one million sequenced T cells, diversity estimates were lower bounds. A greater number of naive CD4+ cells and higher diversity distinguished long-lived donors from aged donors.

A J-beta primer mix and a sample-barcoded 5' primer were used in a second PCR of roughly 6 to 11 cycles. Each sample provided no less than 2.5 million CDR3-containing paired-end reads. MiXCR, run by TCRdb on the 5' RACE reads, gives a single entry per CDR3 protein. The data contain just over 1 million distinct CDR3 sequences, under 55% of them singletons. The sample was blood. The chain recombines TRBV5-6 with TRBJ1-2; perhaps TRBD1 as D (5 bases). The clonotype comes from a woman between 55 and 75 years old in good health. The CDR3 loop is CASSPRETYGYTF. In DNA, the CDR3 is TGTGCCAGCAGCCCCAGGGAGACCTATGGCTACACCTTC.